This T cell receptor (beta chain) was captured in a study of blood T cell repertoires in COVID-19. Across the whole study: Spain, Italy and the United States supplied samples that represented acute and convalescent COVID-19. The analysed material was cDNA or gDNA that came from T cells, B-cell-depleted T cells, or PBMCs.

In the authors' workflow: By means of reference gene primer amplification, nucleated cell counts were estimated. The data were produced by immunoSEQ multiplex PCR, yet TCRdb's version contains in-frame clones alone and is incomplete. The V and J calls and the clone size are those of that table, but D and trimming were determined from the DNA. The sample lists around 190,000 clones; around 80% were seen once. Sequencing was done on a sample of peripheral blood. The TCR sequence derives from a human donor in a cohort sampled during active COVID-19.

This CDR3 reads CATGLADGDTQYF. The CDR3 DNA reads as TGTGCCACCGGACTAGCGGATGGAGATACGCAGTATTTT. The V and J genes are TRBV19 and TRBJ2-3; 10 nucleotides line up with TRBD2. The CDR3 sequence is 13 residues long. Trimming at V came to 10 bases and at J to 5 bases, leaving 6 bases not matched to a gene. The germline CDR1 and CDR2 sequences are LNHDA and SQIVND (reference sequence).